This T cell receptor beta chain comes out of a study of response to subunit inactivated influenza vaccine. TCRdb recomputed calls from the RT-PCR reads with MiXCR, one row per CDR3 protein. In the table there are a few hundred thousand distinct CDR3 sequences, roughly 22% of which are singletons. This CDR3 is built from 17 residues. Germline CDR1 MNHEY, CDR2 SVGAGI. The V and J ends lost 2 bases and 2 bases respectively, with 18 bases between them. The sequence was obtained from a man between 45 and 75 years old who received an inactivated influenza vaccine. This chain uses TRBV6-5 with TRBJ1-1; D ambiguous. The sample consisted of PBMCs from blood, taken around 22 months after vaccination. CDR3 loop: CASSYLDTEFGNTEAFF. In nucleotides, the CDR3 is TGTGCCAGCAGTTACCTCGATACGGAGTTTGGTAACACTGAAGCTTTCTTT.